Listed below are T cell receptor beta chains from one sample, sequenced in a study of blood T cell repertoires in COVID-19. Produced via immunoSEQ multiplex PCR; TCRdb's table is partial and in-frame only. The profile shows about 250,000 clones, 65% to 90% of them singletons. Sequencing input: PBMCs or T cells enriched from blood (not recorded which). Every receptor here comes from a woman in her 50s with acute COVID-19. Both conserved end residues are part of each CDR3. Each record gives: V gene, D gene, J gene, CDR3 protein, CDR3 DNA. D genes are given only for firm matches.

v_call: TRBV11-2; d_call: -; j_call: TRBJ2-7; cdr3_aa: CASSLGQYYEQYF; cdr3_nt: TGTGCCAGCAGCTTAGGGCAGTACTACGAGCAGTACTTC
v_call: TRBV7-2; d_call: TRBD2; j_call: TRBJ2-5; cdr3_aa: CASSLGLAESETQYF; cdr3_nt: TGTGCCAGCAGCTTAGGACTAGCGGAATCTGAGACCCAGTACTTC
v_call: TRBV7-6; d_call: -; j_call: TRBJ2-5; cdr3_aa: CASSLGQVGETQYF; cdr3_nt: TGTGCCAGCAGCTTAGGACAGGTTGGTGAGACCCAGTACTTC
v_call: TRBV9; d_call: TRBD2; j_call: TRBJ2-2; cdr3_aa: CASSVRGVTGELFF; cdr3_nt: TGTGCCAGCAGCGTACGGGGGGTCACCGGGGAGCTGTTTTTT
v_call: TRBV19; d_call: TRBD2; j_call: TRBJ2-3; cdr3_aa: CASSIGSGGALDTQYF; cdr3_nt: TGTGCCAGTAGTATCGGGAGCGGGGGGGCCCTAGATACGCAGTATTTT
v_call: TRBV6-2/TRBV6-3; d_call: -; j_call: TRBJ1-5; cdr3_aa: CASSSKRTDGGNQPQHF; cdr3_nt: TGTGCCAGCAGTTCAAAAAGAACGGATGGGGGGAATCAGCCCCAGCATTTT
v_call: TRBV7-9; d_call: TRBD1; j_call: TRBJ2-3; cdr3_aa: CASSLGQGAGDTQYF; cdr3_nt: TGTGCCAGCAGCTTAGGGCAGGGGGCAGGGGATACGCAGTATTTT
v_call: TRBV25-1; d_call: TRBD1; j_call: TRBJ1-1; cdr3_aa: CASTGQAEAFF; cdr3_nt: TGTGCCAGCACCGGACAGGCTGAAGCTTTCTTT
v_call: TRBV7-3; d_call: TRBD1; j_call: TRBJ1-2; cdr3_aa: CASSPRTGGGYTF; cdr3_nt: TGTGCCAGCAGCCCCAGGACAGGGGGAGGCTACACCTTC
v_call: TRBV14; d_call: -; j_call: TRBJ2-3; cdr3_aa: CASSQDWTGGTDTQYF; cdr3_nt: TGTGCCAGCAGCCAAGATTGGACTGGAGGGACAGATACGCAGTATTTT
v_call: TRBV6-2/TRBV6-3; d_call: -; j_call: TRBJ2-3; cdr3_aa: CASSYNVRRGRRDTQYF; cdr3_nt: TGTGCCAGCAGTTACAACGTGAGGCGGGGAAGGAGAGATACGCAGTATTTT
v_call: TRBV7-2; d_call: TRBD1; j_call: TRBJ1-5; cdr3_aa: CASSQGGDRGQPQHF; cdr3_nt: TGTGCCAGCAGCCAGGGTGGGGACAGGGGCCAGCCCCAGCATTTT
v_call: TRBV5-4; d_call: -; j_call: TRBJ1-1; cdr3_aa: CASSPPGDLVRAFF; cdr3_nt: TGTGCCAGCAGCCCCCCGGGAGACCTCGTCAGGGCTTTCTTT
v_call: TRBV7-3; d_call: -; j_call: TRBJ2-6; cdr3_aa: CASTTLVLTSGANVLTF; cdr3_nt: TGTGCCAGCACCACACTAGTCCTTACTTCTGGGGCCAACGTCCTGACTTTC
v_call: TRBV30; d_call: TRBD1; j_call: TRBJ1-1; cdr3_aa: CAWSVMGTVGNTEAFF; cdr3_nt: TGTGCCTGGAGTGTAATGGGGACAGTAGGGAACACTGAAGCTTTCTTT
v_call: TRBV7-9; d_call: -; j_call: TRBJ2-3; cdr3_aa: CASSLNLQSTDTQYF; cdr3_nt: TGTGCCAGCAGCTTAAATCTGCAGAGCACAGATACGCAGTATTTT
v_call: TRBV7-9; d_call: TRBD1; j_call: TRBJ2-7; cdr3_aa: CASSLGGGATYEQYF; cdr3_nt: TGTGCCAGCAGCTTAGGAGGGGGCGCTACCTACGAGCAGTACTTC
v_call: TRBV14; d_call: TRBD1; j_call: TRBJ1-3; cdr3_aa: CASRLGDRGLSSGNTIYF; cdr3_nt: TGTGCCAGCAGACTCGGGGACAGGGGCCTGAGCTCTGGAAACACCATATATTTT
v_call: TRBV4-3; d_call: TRBD2; j_call: TRBJ2-5; cdr3_aa: CASSQGLLAGGPEETQYF; cdr3_nt: TGCGCCAGCAGCCAAGGGCTTCTAGCGGGGGGCCCGGAGGAGACCCAGTACTTC
v_call: TRBV5-4; d_call: TRBD1; j_call: TRBJ2-7; cdr3_aa: CASSLGGTGAYEQYF; cdr3_nt: TGTGCCAGCAGCTTGGGTGGGACAGGGGCCTACGAGCAGTACTTC
v_call: TRBV18; d_call: -; j_call: TRBJ1-1; cdr3_aa: CASSSLTGMATEAFF; cdr3_nt: TGTGCCAGCTCGAGCCTTACAGGGATGGCTACTGAAGCTTTCTTT
v_call: TRBV6-5; d_call: -; j_call: TRBJ2-7; cdr3_aa: CASSLDSPSEQYF; cdr3_nt: TGTGCCAGCAGTTTAGACTCCCCATCCGAGCAGTACTTC
v_call: TRBV5-6; d_call: TRBD1; j_call: TRBJ1-1; cdr3_aa: CASSLGTGDTEAFF; cdr3_nt: TGTGCCAGCAGCTTGGGGACAGGGGACACTGAAGCTTTCTTT
v_call: TRBV7-8; d_call: -; j_call: TRBJ1-6; cdr3_aa: CASSLAKRGSASPLHF; cdr3_nt: TGTGCCAGCAGCTTAGCGAAAAGGGGATCGGCGTCACCCCTCCACTTT
v_call: TRBV5-1; d_call: TRBD1; j_call: TRBJ1-2; cdr3_aa: CASSLYQGANGYTF; cdr3_nt: TGCGCCAGCAGCCTATACCAGGGGGCAAATGGCTACACCTTC
v_call: TRBV6-4; d_call: -; j_call: TRBJ1-5; cdr3_aa: CASSEGTGVNQPQHF; cdr3_nt: TGTGCCAGCAGTGAAGGGACGGGGGTTAATCAGCCCCAGCATTTT
v_call: TRBV29-1; d_call: TRBD1; j_call: TRBJ1-2; cdr3_aa: CSVEGTGTKGYTF; cdr3_nt: TGCAGCGTTGAAGGGACAGGGACTAAGGGCTACACCTTC
v_call: TRBV6-1; d_call: -; j_call: TRBJ1-1; cdr3_aa: CASSDGAGDTEAFF; cdr3_nt: TGTGCCAGCAGTGATGGGGCAGGGGACACTGAAGCTTTCTTT
v_call: TRBV6-5; d_call: TRBD1; j_call: TRBJ2-7; cdr3_aa: CASRGPGQGLDEQYF; cdr3_nt: TGTGCCAGCAGGGGACCGGGACAGGGCCTGGACGAGCAGTACTTC
v_call: TRBV7-2; d_call: TRBD1; j_call: TRBJ1-1; cdr3_aa: CASSLGPLGQGANTEAFF; cdr3_nt: TGTGCCAGCAGCTTAGGACCGTTGGGGCAGGGGGCGAACACTGAAGCTTTCTTT
v_call: TRBV3-1/TRBV3-2; d_call: TRBD1; j_call: TRBJ1-2; cdr3_aa: CASSQQRGGTGAAYGYTF; cdr3_nt: TGTGCCAGCAGCCAACAAAGGGGGGGGACAGGGGCCGCTTATGGCTACACCTTC
v_call: TRBV6-5; d_call: TRBD1; j_call: TRBJ2-1; cdr3_aa: CASSSTGTGNNEQFF; cdr3_nt: TGTGCCAGCAGTTCGACCGGGACAGGAAACAATGAGCAGTTCTTC
v_call: TRBV30; d_call: -; j_call: TRBJ1-2; cdr3_aa: CAWSSGEPGYTF; cdr3_nt: TGTGCCTGGAGCTCAGGGGAGCCTGGCTACACCTTC
v_call: TRBV5-1; d_call: TRBD1; j_call: TRBJ1-2; cdr3_aa: CASSLGGQDSVLDGYTF; cdr3_nt: TGCGCCAGCAGCTTGGGAGGACAGGACTCAGTATTGGATGGCTACACCTTC
v_call: TRBV7-9; d_call: -; j_call: TRBJ1-1; cdr3_aa: CASSPQWLDTEAFF; cdr3_nt: TGTGCCAGCAGCCCGCAGTGGTTGGACACTGAAGCTTTCTTT
v_call: TRBV5-8; d_call: TRBD2; j_call: TRBJ2-3; cdr3_aa: CASSLEMTSGGGDTQYF; cdr3_nt: TGTGCCAGCAGCTTGGAAATGACTAGCGGGGGAGGGGATACGCAGTATTTT
v_call: TRBV5-4; d_call: -; j_call: TRBJ1-5; cdr3_aa: CASSSQGHGRAEEPQHF; cdr3_nt: TGTGCCAGCAGCTCCCAGGGCCACGGCAGGGCTGAAGAGCCCCAGCATTTT
v_call: TRBV2; d_call: -; j_call: TRBJ1-6; cdr3_aa: CASSEWQNSPLHF; cdr3_nt: TGTGCCAGCAGTGAGTGGCAGAATTCACCCCTCCACTTT
v_call: TRBV7-8; d_call: TRBD2; j_call: TRBJ2-7; cdr3_aa: CASSPRTSGGYEQYF; cdr3_nt: TGTGCCAGCAGCCCCCGGACTAGCGGGGGATACGAGCAGTACTTC
v_call: TRBV5-1; d_call: -; j_call: TRBJ1-2; cdr3_aa: CASSLQGYGYTF; cdr3_nt: TGCGCCAGCAGCCTACAGGGTTATGGCTACACCTTC
v_call: TRBV6-4; d_call: TRBD1; j_call: TRBJ2-5; cdr3_aa: CASSRGLGETQYF; cdr3_nt: TGTGCCAGCAGCAGGGGGTTAGGAGAGACCCAGTACTTC
v_call: TRBV5-4; d_call: -; j_call: TRBJ1-3; cdr3_aa: CASSLGPGNTIYF; cdr3_nt: TGTGCCAGCAGCTTGGGACCGGGGAACACCATATATTTT